These 14 T cell receptor beta chains were sequenced from one sample in a study of regulatory T cells in long-lasting Graves disease. Time point here: persistent/refractory GD, antithyroid drugs over 5 years with positive TRAb. PBMC RNA served as the TCR library source. Researchers made TCR beta libraries by using iRepertoire HTBI primers and running Arm-PCR on CDR3 regions. In TCRdb, the multiplex PCR reads were re-called with MiXCR into one record per CDR3 protein. The sample records about 460,000 distinct CDR3 sequences, 20% to 25% being singletons. Here the sequenced sample was peripheral blood mononuclear cells (PBMCs), taken when the disease was refractory, from a patient treated with antithyroid drugs. The receptors derive from a female donor with Graves disease.

This clonotype has a count of ten or more. The rearrangement uses TRBV6-1 and TRBJ1-2, with D unresolved. This CDR3 is 13 amino acids long. Germline loops: CDR1 MNHNS, CDR2 SASEGT. Trimming removed 7 bases at V and 4 bases at J, with 13 bases between. The CDR3, as DNA: TGTGCCAGCACCCCGAAAAGGATCTATGGCTACACCTTC. Its protein product is CASTPKRIYGYTF.

This clonotype was detected many times. V is TRBV30 and J is TRBJ1-4; 8 bases map to TRBD1. The CDR3 sequence is 14 residues long. Germline CDR1 is GTSNPN and CDR2 is SVGIG (reference sequence). Trimming took 3 bases from V and 3 from J; bases not matched to a gene: 3. The CDR3 protein is CAWRGTGPNEKLFF. For the CDR3, the DNA is TGTGCCTGGAGAGGGACAGGACCTAATGAAAAACTGTTTTTT.

A remark on this clonotype: No conserved phenylalanine or tryptophan is present at the end of the CDR3, so a read error is the likely explanation. This sequence joins TRBV7-9 and TRBJ2-7; D may be TRBD1 or TRBD2 (5 bases each). Germline V gene lookup returns CDR1 SEHNR and CDR2 FQNEAQ (reference sequence). The CDR3 loop spans 13 amino acids. The V end lost 1 base, the J end lost 3 bases, and 7 bases lay between the germline ends. The CDR3 nucleotides are TGTGCCAGCAGCTTAGGTGGGGGCTACGAGCAGTACCTC. Its protein product is CASSLGGGYEQYL.

This clonotype was found many times. The genes are TRBV19 and TRBJ1-2; 9 nucleotides align to TRBD1. The CDR3 is 13 amino acids. Germline CDR1 reads LNHDA; CDR2 reads SQIVND (reference sequence). V shed 3 bases and J 8 bases; nucleotides not matched to a gene: 4. CDR3 DNA sequence: TGTGCCAGTAGTATTGGGACAGGGCACGGCTACACCTTC. It is translated as CASSIGTGHGYTF.

The J gene is TRBJ2-3, the V gene TRBV6-1; D call uncertain. The germline V gene encodes CDR1 MNHNS and CDR2 SASEGT. The CDR3 has 13 residues. V lost 2 bases and J 2 bases, leaving 5 bases between the germline ends. CDR3 coding DNA: TGTGCCAGCAGTGAAATAGACACAGATACGCAGTATTTT. This gives the protein CASSEIDTDTQYF.

The CDR3 DNA is TGCAGTGCTAGAGATTCGGGGGGCAGACAGCCCCAGCATTTT. It yields the protein CSARDSGGRQPQHF. The V gene is TRBV20-1, the J gene TRBJ1-5; D is possibly TRBD1 (6 bases). Germline CDR1 DFQATT, CDR2 SNEGSKA (reference sequence). Deletions cut 0 bases from V and 7 bases from J, with 13 bases between. CDR3 length: 14 amino acids.

This clonotype was seen ten or more times. V usage is TRBV2 and J usage is TRBJ2-5, with 7 bases that match TRBD1. V trimming: 6 bases; J trimming: 5 bases; junction bases outside the gene matches: 9. The V gene's germline CDR1 is SNHLY and CDR2 FYNNEI. CDR3 length equals 14 residues. The CDR3 here is CASRLGQVGETQYF. The CDR3 DNA reads as TGTGCCAGCAGGCTCGGACAGGTCGGGGAGACCCAGTACTTC.

The sample holds many counts of this clonotype. V is TRBV6-1 and J is TRBJ2-7; D is unclear. Trimming took 5 bases from V and 2 from J, leaving 22 bases between them. CDR1 and CDR2 (germline): MNHNS, SASEGT. The CDR3 consists of 17 residues. The CDR3 coding sequence is TGTGCCAGCAGTCCCACGCCCCTGCCTACCGGCACCTACGAGCAGTACTTC. This encodes CASSPTPLPTGTYEQYF.

The CDR3 region is CASSGRTGGETQYF. The CDR3 DNA sequence: TGTGCCAGCAGCGGACGGACAGGGGGGGAGACCCAGTACTTC. The J gene is TRBJ2-5, the V gene TRBV7-2; 10 bases are a match to TRBD1. Looked up from germline, CDR1 is SGHTA and CDR2 is FQGNSA. V trimming: 5 bases; J trimming: 5 bases; junction bases outside the gene matches: 5. The CDR3 has 14 residues.

This clonotype was seen a handful of times. The chain employs TRBV6-1 and TRBJ2-6, with unresolved D. The CDR3 loop spans 15 amino acids. Trimming took off 5 bases at V and 0 bases at J, with 8 bases between the two ends. The V gene's germline CDR1 is MNHNS and CDR2 SASEGT. In DNA form, the CDR3 reads TGTGCCAGCAGTCCGCAGGTCTCTGGGGCCAACGTCCTGACTTTC. Encoded protein: CASSPQVSGANVLTF.

The table lists this clonotype with many counts. The genes are TRBV7-8 and TRBJ1-2, with 8 bases identical to TRBD1. The CDR3 spans 13 residues. The germline gives CDR1 SGHVS, CDR2 FQNEAQ. Trimming removed 5 bases from V and 7 bases from J; junction bases left unmatched: 6. The CDR3 nucleotides are TGTGCCAGCAGCCCCGGACAGGGCACTGGCTACACCTTC. This encodes CASSPGQGTGYTF.

This clonotype was counted only a few times. The chain couples TRBV28 to TRBJ1-3; TRBD1 aligns across 7 bases. From germline, CDR1 is MDHEN and CDR2 SYDVKM. The CDR3 is 15 amino acids. Trimming removed 7 bases from V and 0 bases from J; junction bases left unmatched: 6. The CDR3 nucleotides read TGTGCCAGCATTGACAGGGTCCTCTCTGGAAACACCATATATTTT. Protein sequence: CASIDRVLSGNTIYF.

This chain joins TRBV20-1 and TRBJ1-1; 9 bases agree with TRBD1. CDR1 and CDR2 from the germline V gene are DFQATT and SNEGSKA (reference sequence). This CDR3 is built from 13 residues. V shed 6 bases, J shed 7 bases, and the junction held 9 bases outside the gene matches. The CDR3: CSAGDRASVEAFF. The DNA for the CDR3 is TGCAGTGCCGGGGACAGGGCGTCGGTTGAAGCTTTCTTT.

This clonotype was seen at least ten times. This chain uses TRBV20-1 with TRBJ2-5; maybe TRBD2 (6 bases). The CDR3 runs to 11 residues. Trimming pared 6 bases from V and 5 bases from J, leaving 10 bases between. Germline assignment: CDR1 DFQATT and CDR2 SNEGSKA (reference sequence). As DNA, the CDR3 is TGCAGTGCCGTACGGGGGGAGACCCAGTACTTC. Translation gives CSAVRGETQYF.